This TCR beta chain was sequenced for a study of hypomethylating agent response in myelodysplastic syndrome. At the level of the study: Hypomethylating treatment was azacitidine in about 70% of the 11, decitabine in 3 of 11. Study results and caveats: Novel MDS antigen recognition by shared GLIPH2 clusters is possible but unvalidated.

CDR3 length equals 18 residues. Germline CDR1 and CDR2: SGHKS and YYEKEE (reference sequence). Trimming shortened V by 3 bases and J by 8 bases, and 26 bases separated the two germline ends. About this clone: The target antigen is unknown.

Original methodology: VDJdb flagged roughly 1.6% of over 150,000 unique clonotypes as previously reported viral-epitope-specific. The assay was immunoSEQ multiplex PCR, and TCRdb's table has in-frame clones only and misses some. That table is the source of V, J and clone size, and D and trimming were worked out from the DNA. This table has thousands of clones, less than 85% appearing once. Sequences were derived from bone marrow, sampled before or after starting hypomethylating agent treatment for myelodysplastic syndrome (not recorded which). This TCR was recovered from a human donor with myelodysplastic syndrome. This rearrangement joins TRBV5-5 to TRBJ1-4; possibly TRBD1 for D (6 bases). The CDR3 reads CASSSGGALSAGGEKLFF. The CDR3 nucleotides are TGTGCCAGCAGCTCCGGGGGGGCCCTTTCAGCGGGAGGCGAAAAACTGTTTTTT.